The 32 T cell receptor beta chains below come from one sample, sequenced in a study of blood T cell repertoires in COVID-19. TCRdb's copy holds only in-frame clones and misses some; the assay was immunoSEQ multiplex PCR. The sample records more than 200,000 clones, roughly 84% being singletons. The material sequenced was PBMCs or T cells enriched from blood (not recorded which). The source is a man aged 25-40 years in a cohort exposed to, infected with or recovered from COVID-19 (not recorded which).

J is TRBJ2-1 and V is TRBV6-4, with TRBD1 as a possible D gene (6 bases). The germline CDR1 and CDR2 sequences are MRHNA and SNTAGT. Trimming removed 2 bases from V and 8 bases from J, with 16 bases in between. The CDR3 loop spans 15 amino acids. The CDR3 DNA sequence: TGTGCCAGCAGTGACGACCGCGTCGAGGGGGATGAGCAGTTCTTC. Translated, it gives CASSDDRVEGDEQFF.

This clone was seen just once. The chain employs TRBV27 and TRBJ2-3; D is unclear. V lost 8 bases and J lost 0, with 12 bases in between. The germline gives CDR1 MNHEY, CDR2 SMNVEV (reference sequence). CDR3 length: 14 residues. CDR3 protein: CASGFSPSTDTQYF. CDR3 DNA sequence: TGTGCCAGCGGCTTTTCGCCTAGCACAGATACGCAGTATTTT.

The chain couples TRBV28 to TRBJ1-2; the match to TRBD1 covers 7 bases. The V and J ends lost 5 bases and 1 base, in that order; junction bases with no gene match: 19. CDR1 is MDHEN, CDR2 SYDVKM, per germline. The CDR3 extends over 19 amino acids. CDR3 bases: TGTGCCAGCAGTCCCCGTCTGGGACAGACAAGTTTTGGTAACTATGGCTACACCTTC. It codes for CASSPRLGQTSFGNYGYTF.

The chain recombines TRBV19 with TRBJ2-1, with 13 nucleotides matching TRBD2. Germline V lookup: CDR1 LNHDA, CDR2 SQIVND (reference sequence). There are 18 residues in the CDR3. The V segment lost 3 bases and the J segment 4 bases; nucleotides outside the gene matches: 9. The CDR3 DNA reads TGTGCCAGTAGTATGCCCCGACTAGCGGGAGGACAGTACAATGAGCAGTTCTTC. It translates to CASSMPRLAGGQYNEQFF.

V and J are TRBV6-5 and TRBJ1-3; D uncertain. With 2 bases removed from V and 0 bases from J, the gap between germline ends came to 5 bases. The CDR3 spans 14 residues. Germline CDR1 MNHEY, CDR2 SVGAGI. The CDR3 is CASSYEYSGNTIYF. CDR3 bases: TGTGCCAGCAGTTACGAGTACTCTGGAAACACCATATATTTT.

Of note for this clone: A read error may account for a junction end that differs from germline. The V gene is TRBV7-7, the J gene TRBJ2-5, with 7 bases identical to TRBD2. The CDR3 spans 17 residues. The germline V gene has CDR1 SSHAT and CDR2 FNYEAQ (reference sequence). The CDR3 DNA follows: TGTGCTAGCAGCTCCCGTCTGAGCGGGACTTACCAAGAGACCCAGTACTTC. Its protein product is CASSSRLSGTYQETQYF.

The chain links TRBV7-8 to TRBJ1-4; D unclear. The CDR3 is 15 amino acids. Per the germline V gene, CDR1 is SGHVS and CDR2 is FQNEAQ. Between the trimmed V and J ends, which lost 2 bases and 4 bases, there was a span of 11 bases. This CDR3 is CASSLSEQLNEKLFF. CDR3 nucleotides: TGTGCCAGCAGCTTATCTGAACAGCTTAATGAAAAACTGTTTTTT.

The chain couples TRBV19 to TRBJ1-5, with 12 bases fitting TRBD1. V was pared by 3 bases and J by 6 bases, with 6 bases of the junction left unmatched. Germline V lookup: CDR1 LNHDA, CDR2 SQIVND (reference sequence). This CDR3 contains 16 residues. The CDR3 DNA reads as TGTGCCAGTAGTATGGGACAGGGGGCTATTGTTCAGCCCCAGCATTTT. It specifies CASSMGQGAIVQPQHF.

The chain employs TRBV12-5 and TRBJ2-7; 9 bases map to TRBD1. There are 16 residues in the CDR3. The V gene's germline CDR1 is LGHNT and CDR2 FRNRAP. The V and J ends lost 6 bases and 1 base, in that order; junction bases with no gene match: 10. The chain's CDR3 is CASGFLHGTGSYEQYF. CDR3 in DNA: TGTGCTAGTGGGTTCCTCCACGGGACAGGGTCCTACGAGCAGTACTTC.

V and J are TRBV27 and TRBJ2-1, with 9 bases that match TRBD2. V was pared by 1 base and J by 0 bases, with 4 bases of the junction left unmatched. This CDR3 comprises 17 residues. Germline V CDR1 and CDR2: MNHEY, SMNVEV (reference sequence). CDR3 nucleotides: TGTGCCAGCAGTTTATATGCGGGAGGGAGCTCCTACAATGAGCAGTTCTTC. It encodes CASSLYAGGSSYNEQFF.

The chain combines TRBV20-1 with TRBJ2-7; no reliable D call. Germline assignment: CDR1 DFQATT and CDR2 SNEGSKA (reference sequence). The V and J ends lost 3 bases and 5 bases respectively, with 17 bases between them. The CDR3 has 14 residues. The CDR3 DNA is TGCAGTGCTAGTGCTTTCTTAACCGACAACGAGCAGTACTTC. It translates to CSASAFLTDNEQYF.

The rearrangement links TRBV5-4 to TRBJ2-3, with 9 bases identical to TRBD2. The CDR3 runs to 18 residues. V gave up 3 bases and J gave up 3 bases; unmatched junction bases: 14. Germline V gives CDR1 SGHNT, CDR2 YYREEE (reference sequence). CDR3 nucleotide sequence: TGTGCCAGCAGCTACCGTCTGGAGGCTAGCGGGGTGACAGATACGCAGTATTTT. Its protein is CASSYRLEASGVTDTQYF.

V and J are TRBV29-1 and TRBJ1-3, with D possibly being TRBD1 (5 bases). The CDR3 runs to 13 residues. With 4 bases removed from V and 0 bases from J, the gap between germline ends came to 7 bases. The germline V gene encodes CDR1 SQVTM and CDR2 ANQGSEA. CDR3 nucleotides: TGCAGCGTTGGGACAAGCTCTGGAAACACCATATATTTT. Protein sequence: CSVGTSSGNTIYF.

The J gene is TRBJ2-4, the V gene TRBV5-4; 13 bases match TRBD2. The CDR3 totals 17 residues. CDR1 SGHNT and CDR2 YYREEE come from the germline V gene (reference sequence). The junction had 4 bases not matched to a gene; V was cut back by 4 bases and J by 0 bases. DNA of the CDR3: TGTGCCAGCAGCCTAGGGACTAGCGGGATAGCCAAAAACATTCAGTACTTC. It encodes CASSLGTSGIAKNIQYF.

This chain connects TRBV9 to TRBJ2-2, with D maybe TRBD2 (6 bases). This CDR3 is built from 17 residues. V was trimmed by 4 bases and J by 0 bases, leaving 16 bases between them. Germline CDR1 and CDR2: SGDLS and YYNGEE. Here the CDR3 DNA reads TGTGCCAGCAGCCACCCGGGGCGGGAACCGAACACCGGGGAGCTGTTTTTT. It yields the protein CASSHPGREPNTGELFF.

The chain couples TRBV9 to TRBJ2-7; 9 nucleotides match TRBD1. This CDR3 is built from 14 residues. Trimming cost V 4 bases and J 2 bases; bases outside gene matches: 4. Germline loops: CDR1 SGDLS, CDR2 YYNGEE. The CDR3 DNA reads TGTGCCAGCAGCAAGCGACAGGGGGCCTACGAGCAGTACTTC. Protein: CASSKRQGAYEQYF.

V gene TRBV29-1 combines with J gene TRBJ2-7; possible D gene TRBD2, 6 bases. Between the trimmed V and J ends, which lost 5 bases and 6 bases, there was a span of 20 bases. The CDR3 totals 14 residues. CDR1 is SQVTM, CDR2 ANQGSEA, per germline. DNA of the CDR3: TGCAGCGTTTTGAGGTTCCAGGTCGGGGGCGAGCAGTACTTC. Translation: CSVLRFQVGGEQYF.

This clone appeared a single time. The V gene is TRBV4-1, the J gene TRBJ2-3, with D perhaps TRBD2 (5 bases). In germline, CDR1 is MGHRA, CDR2 YSYEKL. CDR3 length: 15 amino acids. Trimming removed 1 base at V and 3 bases at J, with 11 bases between. The CDR3 sequence: CASSQGVPGTDTQYF. CDR3 DNA: TGCGCCAGCAGCCAAGGGGTCCCGGGGACAGATACGCAGTATTTT.

This clone was seen a single time. This chain connects TRBV27 to TRBJ2-7; 8 nucleotides agree with TRBD2. The CDR3 is 14 residues long. The V segment lost 6 bases and the J segment 4 bases; nucleotides outside the gene matches: 8. The V gene's germline CDR1 is MNHEY and CDR2 SMNVEV (reference sequence). CDR3 amino acids: CASRPAGDFYEQYF. CDR3 sequence (DNA): TGTGCCAGCAGACCAGCGGGGGACTTTTACGAGCAGTACTTC.

The V gene is TRBV19, the J gene TRBJ2-2; 7 positions agree with TRBD2. The CDR3 has 15 amino acids. V shed 5 bases, J shed 1 base, and the junction held 4 bases outside the gene matches. CDR1 is LNHDA and CDR2 is SQIVND in the germline V gene (reference sequence). CDR3 region: CASSVLAGNTGELFF. The CDR3 DNA is TGTGCCAGTAGTGTCTTAGCGGGGAACACCGGGGAGCTGTTTTTT.

The V gene is TRBV6-5, the J gene TRBJ2-2, with D tentatively TRBD2 (5 bases). Germline CDR1 and CDR2: MNHEY and SVGAGI. This CDR3 contains 15 residues. Trimming left V 6 bases short and J 4 bases short, with 15 bases between. CDR3 amino acids: CASRSDSFLTGELFF. The CDR3 nucleotides read TGTGCCAGCAGATCGGACTCATTCCTCACCGGGGAGCTGTTTTTT.

In DNA, the CDR3 is TGTGCCAGCAGCTTAGAGCGGGATCAGAGTCAGACCCAGTACTTC. It codes for CASSLERDQSQTQYF. The chain combines TRBV11-2 with TRBJ2-5, with D tentatively TRBD2 (6 bases). The V end was cut by 0 bases, the J end by 6 bases, with 14 bases between. Germline CDR1 SGHAT, CDR2 FQNNGV. This CDR3 is 15 amino acids long.

The J gene is TRBJ2-1, the V gene TRBV2; TRBD2 agrees at 12 bases. After removal of 8 bases from V and 5 bases from J, the junction contained 4 bases not matched to a gene. CDR1 and CDR2 (germline): SNHLY, FYNNEI. The CDR3 consists of 14 residues. The CDR3 DNA reads as TGTGCCAGCCCGGGACTAGCGGGTGACAATGAGCAGTTCTTC. Translated, it gives CASPGLAGDNEQFF. Supplemented by reference TRBV2 and TRBJ2-1, the full variable domain reads EPEVTQTPSHQVTQMGQEVILRCVPISNHLYFYWYRQILGQKVEFLVSFYNNEISEKSEIFDDQFSVERPDGSNFTLKIRSTKLEDSAMYFCASPGLAGDNEQFFGPGTRLTVL.

The J gene is TRBJ2-3, the V gene TRBV9, with 9 nucleotides matching TRBD2. The CDR3 runs 15 residues. V was clipped by 0 bases and J by 7 bases; unmatched bases: 6. Germline CDR1 is SGDLS and CDR2 is YYNGEE. Here the CDR3 reads CASSVVSGSEYTQYF. The CDR3 DNA is TGTGCCAGCAGCGTAGTTAGCGGGAGTGAATATACGCAGTATTTT.

As DNA, the CDR3 is TGCGCCAGCACCGACAGGGGTATGGTCACTGAAGCTTTCTTT. This translates into CASTDRGMVTEAFF. The chain carries TRBV5-1 and TRBJ1-1; 8 bases agree with TRBD1. The CDR3 has 14 residues. Germline V gene sequence: CDR1 SGHRS, CDR2 YFSETQ. Trimming cost V 6 bases and J 4 bases; bases outside gene matches: 8.

The CDR3 is CASSESGQGYEQYF. In DNA form, the CDR3 reads TGTGCCAGCAGTGAATCGGGACAGGGGTACGAGCAGTACTTC. The chain has TRBV25-1 and TRBJ2-7, with 10 bases that match TRBD1. CDR3 length: 14 amino acids. J lost 4 bases, V lost 1 base, and 1 base had no gene match. Germline V CDR1 and CDR2: MGHDK, SYGVNS.

The chain carries TRBV6-5 and TRBJ2-1, with D possibly matching TRBD2 (5 bases). The V gene's germline CDR1 is MNHEY and CDR2 SVGAGI. The V and J ends lost 5 bases and 5 bases respectively, with 13 bases between them. This CDR3 has 14 amino acids. For the CDR3, the DNA is TGTGCCAGCAGTACTCGCGGACTCGACAATGAGCAGTTCTTC. It codes for CASSTRGLDNEQFF.

The chain couples TRBV5-5 to TRBJ1-5; 7 nucleotides agree with TRBD1. Trimming took 4 bases from V and 0 from J; bases not matched to a gene: 10. Germline CDR1 and CDR2: SGHKS and YYEKEE (reference sequence). This CDR3 spans 17 amino acids. The CDR3 region is CASSHSKTGTSNQPQHF. The CDR3 nucleotides read TGTGCCAGCAGCCACTCCAAGACAGGGACTAGCAATCAGCCCCAGCATTTT.

The chain carries TRBV28 and TRBJ2-7; D uncertain. This CDR3 comprises 13 residues. V was clipped by 2 bases and J by 3 bases, with 8 bases between them. Germline assignment: CDR1 MDHEN and CDR2 SYDVKM. CDR3 amino acids: CASSLLYSYEQYF. The CDR3 coding sequence is TGTGCCAGCAGTTTACTGTACAGCTACGAGCAGTACTTC.

V gene TRBV27 combines with J gene TRBJ2-2; 7 nucleotides align to TRBD1. CDR3 length: 16 amino acids. Germline CDR1 reads MNHEY; CDR2 reads SMNVEV (reference sequence). J gave up 7 bases and V 7 bases, and 15 bases lay outside the gene matches. The CDR3 region has the DNA TGTGCCAGCACCCTACGGACAGGCCGCGCTGGCGGGGAGCTGTTTTTT. Its translation: CASTLRTGRAGGELFF.

The CDR3 coding sequence is TGTGCCACCACCGTGTGGGCCGGCAAAAACATTCAGTACTTC. Translation gives CATTVWAGKNIQYF. The chain employs TRBV24-1 and TRBJ2-4; D remains unclear. There are 14 residues in the CDR3. CDR1 is KGHDR, CDR2 SFDVKD, per germline. Trimming removed 8 bases at V and 3 bases at J, with 13 bases between.

The table lists this clone with many counts. This chain uses TRBV6-2 or TRBV6-3 with TRBJ2-1; 9 nucleotides align to TRBD2. Germline assignment: CDR1 MNHEY and CDR2 SVGEGT. V shed 0 bases and J 5 bases; nucleotides not matched to a gene: 14. CDR3 length: 19 amino acids. CDR3 sequence (DNA): TGTGCCAGCAGTTACTCGTTTAGCGGGAGAACTTTTTTTGACAATGAGCAGTTCTTC. This encodes CASSYSFSGRTFFDNEQFF.